This entry features one T cell receptor beta chain sequence. Its antigen remains undetermined. It has no much larger one-base neighbor in the sample; base qualities were not kept. TCRbeta CDR3 regions were amplified from genomic DNA by means of the immunoSEQ Assay, a bias-controlled multiplex PCR. The authors processed their data as follows. The number of nucleated cells in each sample was estimated from the amplification of reference gene primers within the assay. To quantify the absolute abundance of each unique TCRbeta CDR3 rearrangement, sequence reads were collapsed and filtered. For each sample, productive Simpson clonality was calculated by taking the square root of Simpson's diversity index across productive rearrangements. TCRdb obtained this table from immuneACCESS and retained in-frame rearrangements with V and J assigned. These tables miss some clones; where compared with another copy, unresolved V genes account for less than half of the shortfall, and the remainder is unexplained. Clonal size and the V and J genes are those of that table, whereas D and trimming came from the DNA. Across this sample there are over 120,000 clones, with 84% seen only once. The top ten clonotypes cover 4.5% to 5.5% of the sample.

This entry is derived from a study of blood T cell repertoires in COVID-19 (dated by TCRdb to the early 2020s). With respect to the entire study: Samples covering the acute and convalescent phases of COVID-19 were provided by collaborators in the United States, Italy and Spain. The dataset comprised deeply sampled blood TCRbeta repertoires from subjects exposed to, actively infected with, or recovered from COVID-19. The material from the prospective study consisted of cDNA or gDNA derived from T cells, B-cell-depleted T cells, or PBMCs. The samples were drawn from the first 160 participants of the ongoing ImmuneRACE study and from about 1,200 subjects provided by 6 global collaborators. The sample metadata nearly always contained a de-identified subject ID, COVID-19 status, age in years and sex. Where available, HLA class I and class II types were obtained from metadata supplied by the sample provider rather than from assay-based typing. The repertoires were made available in a free public database intended to serve as a resource for research on the immune response to SARS-CoV-2. Overall study outcomes, separate from this receptor: The amount of clinical and demographic metadata varied by source and participant and was provided uncurated.

Collaborating institutions collected whole blood in K2EDTA tubes following their own protocols. For TCRbeta analysis, collaborator samples were shipped as frozen whole blood, as isolated PBMCs, or as DNA extracted from either sample type. The CDR3 runs 17 residues from the cysteine to the phenylalanine. Of the read, only the CDR3 DNA is kept; its 51 bases are in frame from base 1. V lost 4 bases and J lost 2 bases, and the count of bases not matched to a germline gene is 11. From the germline V gene, CDR1 is MGHRA and CDR2 is YSYEKL. The clonotype originates from a human donor in a cohort sampled during active COVID-19. Source material: peripheral blood. The sequence links TRBV4-1 to TRBJ2-1, with TRBD1 matching 7 junction bases. The nucleotides are TGCGCCAGCAGCCCCACCCGCCCCGGGACAGCCTACAATGAGCAGTTCTTC. Its protein reads: CASSPTRPGTAYNEQFF.